The T cell receptor (beta chain) described here comes from a study of beta chain features in type 1 diabetes. Regarding the study as a whole: Moderate yet significant TCRB CDR3 shortening was seen in Type 1 diabetes patients in all four CD4+ subsets.

There was one heparinised blood draw per donor, averaging about 110 mL. Every isolated RNA sample was fully reverse transcribed, so sequencing captured expressed TCRB transcripts. Generated by immunoSEQ multiplex PCR, the TCRdb table keeps only in-frame clones and is missing some. The sample lists a few hundred thousand clones, approximately 11% occurring once. Notes on this clone: What it binds is not known.

CDR1 and CDR2 (germline): MGHDK, SYGVNS. The V end lost 3 bases, the J end lost 7 bases, and 7 bases lay between the germline ends. The CDR3 is 13 amino acids. Material for sequencing was naive CD4+ T cells from blood. The sequence was obtained from a man aged 25 to 40 with type 1 diabetes. The rearrangement uses TRBV25-1 and TRBJ1-6; D is ambiguous. DNA for the CDR3: TGTGCCAGCAGTGAGTTAGTAAATTCACCCCTCCACTTT. This translates into CASSELVNSPLHF.